This T cell receptor beta chain emerged from a study of shared clonotypes between healthy human individuals. Turning to the study itself: Researchers assigned three CD4 naive, three CD4 memory, two CD8 naive and one CD8 memory plate to each donor.

V was trimmed by 1 base and J by 0 bases, leaving 8 bases between them. Germline V gene sequence: CDR1 SGHRS, CDR2 YFSETQ. CDR3 length: 15 amino acids. HIV-negative, healthy adults without recent acute infections or vaccinations were the donors. The authors ran the assay at deep level. Produced via immunoSEQ multiplex PCR; TCRdb's table is partial and in-frame only. The top ten hold 0.05% to 0.08% of the sample, which has more than 400,000 clones, about 96% seen once. The receptor comes from a woman aged 30 to 39 in good health. The sequencing sample was made of naive CD4+ T cells sorted from blood. Specified subset: CD45RA+ positively selected. V is TRBV5-1 and J is TRBJ1-3, with D uncertain. The CDR3 protein is CASSLRPGSGNTIYF. In nucleotides, the CDR3 is TGCGCCAGCAGCTTGAGACCCGGCTCTGGAAACACCATATATTTT.